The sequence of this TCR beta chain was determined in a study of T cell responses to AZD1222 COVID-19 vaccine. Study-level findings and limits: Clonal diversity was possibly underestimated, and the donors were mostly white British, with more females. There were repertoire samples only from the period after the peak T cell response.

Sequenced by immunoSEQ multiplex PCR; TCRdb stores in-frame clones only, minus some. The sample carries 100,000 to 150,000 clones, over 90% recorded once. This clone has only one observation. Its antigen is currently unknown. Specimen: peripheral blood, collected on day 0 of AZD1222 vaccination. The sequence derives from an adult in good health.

The CDR3 reads CASKGTGGIYSPLHF. CDR3 nucleotides: TGTGCCAGCAAAGGGACAGGGGGCATTTATTCACCCCTCCACTTT. The chain is built from TRBV6-6 and TRBJ1-6; 12 bases line up with TRBD1. Germline V gene sequence: CDR1 MNHNY, CDR2 SVGAGI (reference sequence). Unmatched junction bases numbered 6, after V lost 7 bases and J lost 8 bases. The CDR3 covers 15 residues.